This T cell receptor (beta chain) stems from a study of tumor-infiltrating lymphocytes in primary liver carcinoma. Constant-region priming of 500 ng total RNA yielded TCR beta cDNA. It was through three nested multiplex PCR rounds of slightly modified ARM-PCR that TCR beta libraries arose. The first two PCR rounds used TRBV1-TRBV30 forward primers with a C-beta reverse primer, 10 cycles each. TCRdb called the multiplex PCR reads again in MiXCR, with one record for every CDR3 protein. The sample comprises tens of thousands of distinct CDR3 sequences, over 65% of which are singletons, and around 25% rests with the top ten. CDR1 is MNHEY, CDR2 SVGAGI, per germline. The CDR3 has 16 residues. Between roughly 17 and 31 mg of unsorted bulk tissue served as the source from which RNA and DNA were co-extracted. Remarks on this clonotype: The junction departs from the called germline gene at one end, perhaps through a read error.

The V and J genes are TRBV6-5 and TRBJ1-6; a weak D match, TRBD1 (6 bases). The TCR originated in a man aged 40-49 years with primary liver carcinoma and hepatitis B virus infection. Sequences were obtained from liver tumor tissue from sampling region 2. Subset: tumor region T2, inferior pole. As DNA, the CDR3 is TGTGCTAGCAGTCCCTGGGGGCAGGGTGGTAATTCACCCCACCACTTT. It is translated as CASSPWGQGGNSPHHF.